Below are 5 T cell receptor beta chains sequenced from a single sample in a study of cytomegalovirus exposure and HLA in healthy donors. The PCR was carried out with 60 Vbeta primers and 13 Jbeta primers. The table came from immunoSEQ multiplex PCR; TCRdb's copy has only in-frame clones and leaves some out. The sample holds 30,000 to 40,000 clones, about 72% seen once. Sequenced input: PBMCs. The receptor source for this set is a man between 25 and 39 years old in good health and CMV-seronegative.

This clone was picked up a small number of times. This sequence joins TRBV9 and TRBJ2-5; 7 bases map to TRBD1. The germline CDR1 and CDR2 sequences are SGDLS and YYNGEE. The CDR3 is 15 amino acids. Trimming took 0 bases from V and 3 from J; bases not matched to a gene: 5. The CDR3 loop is CASSVVADREETQYF. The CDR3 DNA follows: TGTGCCAGCAGCGTAGTAGCCGACAGGGAAGAGACCCAGTACTTC.

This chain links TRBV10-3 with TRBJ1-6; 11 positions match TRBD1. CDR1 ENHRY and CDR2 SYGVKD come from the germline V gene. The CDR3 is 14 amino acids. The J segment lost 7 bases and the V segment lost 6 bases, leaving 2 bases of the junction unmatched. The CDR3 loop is CAIRGQGGNSPLHF. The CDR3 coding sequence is TGTGCCATCAGGGGACAGGGGGGAAATTCACCCCTCCACTTT.

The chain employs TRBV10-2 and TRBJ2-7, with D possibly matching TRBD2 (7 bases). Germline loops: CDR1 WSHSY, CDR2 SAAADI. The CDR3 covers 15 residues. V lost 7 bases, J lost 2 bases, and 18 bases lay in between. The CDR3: CASTPGASGAYEQYF. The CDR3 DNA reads TGCGCCAGCACCCCAGGGGCTAGCGGAGCCTACGAGCAGTACTTC.

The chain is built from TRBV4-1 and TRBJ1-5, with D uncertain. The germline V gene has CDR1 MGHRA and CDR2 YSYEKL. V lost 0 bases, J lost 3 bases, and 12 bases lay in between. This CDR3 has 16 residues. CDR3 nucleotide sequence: TGCGCCAGCAGCCAAGATTATTGGGCAGTCAATCAGCCCCAGCATTTT. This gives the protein CASSQDYWAVNQPQHF.

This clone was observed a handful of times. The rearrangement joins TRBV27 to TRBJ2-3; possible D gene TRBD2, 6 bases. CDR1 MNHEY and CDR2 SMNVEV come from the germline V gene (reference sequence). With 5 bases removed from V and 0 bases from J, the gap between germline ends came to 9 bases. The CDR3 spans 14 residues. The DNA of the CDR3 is TGTGCCAGCAGTCTGGGACTTAGCACAGATACGCAGTATTTT. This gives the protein CASSLGLSTDTQYF.